This T cell receptor beta chain was found in a study of T-cell memory formation after mild COVID-19. Germline loops: CDR1 MDHEN, CDR2 SYDVKM. V lost 7 bases and J 2 bases, leaving 14 bases between the germline ends. The CDR3 loop spans 14 amino acids. The TCR alpha and TCR beta cDNA libraries, bearing sample barcodes and UMIs, were generated by 5'RACE using constant-segment primers. One entry per CDR3 protein, called by TCRdb with MiXCR from the 5' RACE reads. The table includes approximately 290,000 distinct CDR3 sequences, 15% to 20% detected once. Points from the study as a whole: Whether second-wave clones peaking at day 37 were SARS-CoV-2 specific went unconfirmed. Contracting clones from day 15 to 85 showed balanced CD4/CD8; later expanders favored CD4+.

This clonotype was seen only a few times. Its specificity is not known. The clonotype comes from a man aged 18-30 years who had mild COVID-19 (a few samples of this study predate the infection). Cell type and time point are not known. Sequenced: PBMCs or a T cell subset sorted from them (not recorded which). This chain connects TRBV28 to TRBJ1-2, with D hard to call. CDR3 sequence reads: CASTRSRENYGYTF. CDR3 DNA sequence: TGTGCCAGCACCCGAAGTAGGGAAAACTATGGCTACACCTTC.